This TCR beta chain appears in the sequencing data of a study of beta chain features in type 1 diabetes. About the study: Healthy donors and patients had similar age, gender and cell yields. General study findings and limits: In patients and controls equally, PCR might favor templates that are shorter. The similarity of naive, central memory and Treg TCRB repertoires appeared greater among patients than among healthy donors. Moderate yet significant TCRB CDR3 shortening was seen in Type 1 diabetes patients in all four CD4+ subsets.

The authors reverse transcribed all of the isolated RNA, so sequencing captured expressed TCRB transcripts. Produced via immunoSEQ multiplex PCR; TCRdb's table is partial and in-frame only. The sample shows 400,000 or so clones, 8.5% to 10% of them seen only once. This clone was seen a few times. Its cognate antigen is unknown. All of the sorted populations showed purity greater than 95%. Input material: central memory CD4+ T cells from blood. This sequence was found in a young man with type 1 diabetes.

This CDR3 is CASSGVFYTGELFF. The CDR3 bases are TGTGCCAGCAGTGGGGTCTTTTACACCGGGGAGCTGTTTTTT. The chain uses TRBV6-1 and TRBJ2-2; no definite D call. The CDR3 runs to 14 residues. The ends were cut back, 4 bases at V and 3 bases at J, with 9 bases in the middle. Per germline, CDR1 MNHNS and CDR2 SASEGT.